The sequence of this TCR beta chain was determined in a study of tumor-infiltrating lymphocytes in primary liver carcinoma. A word on this clonotype: Its specificity is unknown. Given the absence of the conserved phenylalanine or tryptophan at the CDR3 end, a read error is likely.

Deletions cut 4 bases from V and 2 bases from J, with 11 bases between. CDR1 and CDR2 from the germline V gene are MNHNS and SASEGT. The CDR3 consists of 14 residues. Unsorted bulk tissue (20-30 mg) underwent RNA and DNA co-extraction. Chronic HBV infection, which was untreated, was present in the patients. Over 75% of the cells were viable tumor cells in every tumor sample. Broader study findings: Tumors had a top-250-clone fraction that was significantly higher than blood (p = 0.039). Tumor-adjacent and tumor-blood pairs showed less overlap than tumor region pairs.

From around 0.5 ug total RNA, TCR beta cDNA was generated with a primer in the constant region. Three nested multiplex PCR rounds of slightly modified ARM-PCR generated TCR beta libraries. Investigators reported that the first two PCR rounds, at around 10 cycles each, used TRBV1-TRBV30 forward primers with a C-beta reverse primer. TCRdb reanalysed the multiplex PCR reads using MiXCR and keeps one entry per CDR3 protein. The sample has 150,000 to 200,000 distinct CDR3 sequences, 85% seen once; the top ten hold around a sixth. Sequencing used tumor tissue from primary liver carcinoma. The receptor was derived from a man aged 40-49 years with primary liver carcinoma and hepatitis B virus infection. The rearrangement joins TRBV6-1 to TRBJ1-2, with D tentatively TRBD1 (6 bases). Here the CDR3 DNA reads TGTGCCAGCAGTGCGGGGGGCGTCAACTATGGCTACACCTTA. Amino acid sequence: CASSAGGVNYGYTL.